Each of the 19 T cell receptor beta chains below was sequenced from the same sample in a study of human T cells and chemical hapten exposure. Time point reported: patch test 1, 2 weeks after DPC sensitization. Regarding treatment: therapeutic diphenylcyclopropenone sensitization with weekly scalp DPC. TCRdb ran MiXCR on the RACE reads and lists one entry per CDR3 protein. This sample has approximately 350,000 distinct CDR3 sequences; approximately 6.3% occur once, and the top ten carry around 8.4%. Sequenced here: whole blood, sampled in connection with sensitization to the hapten diphenylcyclopropenone (DPC). Receptors originate from a woman under 30 with alopecia areata. Some clones in this sample may be carry-over from other donors' samples.

The CDR3 loop reads CASSIDRTRWESDTQYF. The CDR3 nucleotides are TGTGCCAGTAGTATAGATAGGACTCGATGGGAGTCTGATACGCAGTATTTT. This chain links TRBV19 with TRBJ2-3; tentatively, D is TRBD2 (5 bases). This CDR3 region has 17 residues. Germline assignment: CDR1 LNHDA and CDR2 SQIVND (reference sequence). V lost 0 bases to trimming and J lost 6 bases, with 19 bases between them.

This clonotype was detected only a few times. The gene calls are TRBV2 and TRBJ1-2; D gene uncertain. V lost 7 bases and J lost 5, with 14 bases in between. The CDR3 is made up of 13 amino acids. The germline V gene encodes CDR1 SNHLY and CDR2 FYNNEI. The DNA for the CDR3 is TGTGCCAGCAACATAAGGCCTTCTTATGGCTACACCTTC. Its translation: CASNIRPSYGYTF.

V gene TRBV4-3 combines with J gene TRBJ2-3; D is unclear. The CDR3 runs 14 residues. Germline V gene data show CDR1 as LGHNA and CDR2 as YSLEER. The germline V and J ends were trimmed by 2 bases and 3 bases, with 9 bases remaining between them. The CDR3 region is CASSQRSRTDTQYF. Written as DNA, the CDR3 is TGCGCCAGCAGCCAACGATCTAGAACAGATACGCAGTATTTT.

The chain joins TRBV14 to TRBJ2-6; D perhaps matches TRBD1 (6 bases). Looked up from germline, CDR1 is SGHDN and CDR2 is FVKESK. CDR3 size: 18 residues. V was clipped by 0 bases and J by 2 bases, with 14 bases between them. The CDR3 sequence is CASSQDLQGPAGANVLTF. The CDR3 DNA sequence: TGTGCCAGCAGCCAAGATCTTCAGGGGCCGGCTGGGGCCAACGTCCTGACTTTC.

Ten or more counts support this clonotype. The rearrangement joins TRBV4-2 to TRBJ2-3; D gene uncertain. This CDR3 contains 14 residues. Looked up from germline, CDR1 is LGHNA and CDR2 is YNFKEQ. V lost 4 bases, J lost 0 bases, and 8 bases lay in between. CDR3 sequence reads: CASSPRSSTDTQYF. CDR3 coding DNA: TGTGCCAGCAGCCCCCGGTCCAGCACAGATACGCAGTATTTT.

CDR3 nucleotide sequence: TGTGCCAGCTCACTAGACGACAGGGATAATTCACCCCTCCACTTT. Encoded protein: CASSLDDRDNSPLHF. The chain recombines TRBV27 with TRBJ1-6, with 7 bases that match TRBD1. The CDR3 length is 15 residues. The ends lost 8 bases at V and 5 bases at J; junction bases unmatched: 9. Per the germline V gene, CDR1 is MNHEY and CDR2 is SMNVEV (reference sequence).

This clonotype was counted a few times. The chain is built from TRBV20-1 and TRBJ2-3; 7 nucleotides match TRBD2. The CDR3 is 15 residues long. Germline values: CDR1 DFQATT, CDR2 SNEGSKA (reference sequence). Trimming at V came to 1 base and at J to 2 bases, leaving 6 bases not matched to a gene. CDR3 amino acids: CSARVAGANTDTQYF. The DNA for the CDR3 is TGCAGTGCTAGAGTTGCGGGAGCCAACACAGATACGCAGTATTTT.

The sample holds a few counts of this clonotype. V usage is TRBV6-6 and J usage is TRBJ2-7; 10 bases agree with TRBD1. Germline CDR1 MNHNY, CDR2 SVGAGI (reference sequence). The CDR3 consists of 16 residues. V trimming: 5 bases; J trimming: 0 bases; junction bases outside the gene matches: 7. The CDR3 DNA reads TGTGCCAGCAGTAGACAGGGGGCGCGGGACTCCTACGAGCAGTACTTC. Translating gives CASSRQGARDSYEQYF.

About this clonotype itself: A much larger clone sits a single nucleotide away, making a read error possible. The rearrangement links TRBV3-1 to TRBJ2-2; maybe TRBD2 (5 bases). This CDR3 is 13 amino acids long. From germline, CDR1 is LGHDT and CDR2 YNNKEL (reference sequence). In nucleotides, the CDR3 is TGTGCCAGCAGCCAAGTTTACACCGGGGAGCTGCTTTTT. Protein product: CASSQVYTGELLF.

This clonotype was found many times. The chain joins TRBV4-1 to TRBJ1-1, with 8 bases that match TRBD1. Per germline, CDR1 MGHRA and CDR2 YSYEKL. After removal of 4 bases from V and 3 bases from J, the junction contained 4 bases not matched to a gene. The CDR3 contains 14 residues. As DNA, the CDR3 is TGCGCCAGCAGCCCTGGACAGGGACACACTGAAGCTTTCTTT. Translation: CASSPGQGHTEAFF.

The chain is built from TRBV15 and TRBJ2-2; D call uncertain. Deletions cut 0 bases from V and 7 bases from J, with 6 bases between. Germline V gene lookup returns CDR1 LNHNV and CDR2 YYDKDF (reference sequence). The CDR3 loop spans 13 amino acids. The CDR3 region is CATSREDGGELFF. The DNA for the CDR3 is TGTGCCACCAGCAGAGAAGATGGCGGGGAGCTGTTTTTT.

This clonotype was detected a few times. Written as DNA, the CDR3 is TGCAGTGCCAGTCCGGCCGTAAATAGCAATCAGCCCCAGCATTTT. Translation: CSASPAVNSNQPQHF. The chain links TRBV20-1 to TRBJ1-5; D call uncertain. The V end was cut by 6 bases, the J end by 0 bases, with 15 bases between. Germline CDR1 DFQATT, CDR2 SNEGSKA (reference sequence). CDR3 length: 15 residues.

There are a few counts of this clonotype. This chain uses TRBV2 with TRBJ1-5; no reliable D call. The CDR3 length is 14 residues. The V end lost 6 bases, the J end lost 4 bases, and 13 bases lay between the germline ends. CDR1 is SNHLY and CDR2 is FYNNEI in the germline V gene. The CDR3 reads CASSGGDGNQPQHF. CDR3 in DNA: TGTGCCAGCAGCGGCGGCGACGGGAATCAGCCCCAGCATTTT.

Many counts were recorded for this clonotype. This CDR3 is CASSVTPGTSGSQETQYF. DNA of the CDR3: TGCGCCAGCAGCGTTACACCTGGGACTAGCGGTTCCCAAGAGACCCAGTACTTC. The rearrangement uses TRBV5-1 and TRBJ2-5, with TRBD2 matching 11 bases. The CDR3 is 18 residues long. Germline CDR1 is SGHRS and CDR2 is YFSETQ. The V gene end was trimmed by 4 bases and the J gene end by 1 base; junction bases not matched to a gene: 12.

This clonotype was detected many times. This chain links TRBV29-1 with TRBJ2-3; TRBD2 aligns across 11 bases. The CDR3 is 14 residues long. Germline V gene data show CDR1 as SQVTM and CDR2 as ANQGSEA. With 3 bases clipped from V and 5 bases from J, the junction kept 4 bases outside the gene matches. The CDR3 loop is CSVELAGGEDTQYF. The CDR3 DNA reads as TGCAGCGTTGAGTTAGCGGGGGGGGAAGATACGCAGTATTTT.

This clonotype was picked up a small number of times. The rearrangement links TRBV2 to TRBJ1-4; a possible D gene is TRBD1 (5 bases). The CDR3 covers 15 residues. CDR1 is SNHLY and CDR2 is FYNNEI in the germline V gene. Trimming shortened V by 5 bases and J by 6 bases, and 16 bases separated the two germline ends. The CDR3 here is CASSLERAGDEKLFF. CDR3 bases: TGTGCCAGCAGTCTCGAAAGGGCGGGGGATGAAAAACTGTTTTTT.

This clonotype has at least ten counts. This rearrangement joins TRBV29-1 to TRBJ2-3; tentative D call: TRBD1 (5 bases). Trimming shortened V by 6 bases and J by 0 bases, and 16 bases separated the two germline ends. CDR3 size: 15 residues. Germline loops: CDR1 SQVTM, CDR2 ANQGSEA. CDR3 region: CSVEPPTGSTDTQYF. The CDR3 DNA sequence: TGCAGCGTCGAACCGCCAACAGGAAGCACAGATACGCAGTATTTT.

The chain combines TRBV7-3 with TRBJ2-1, with D hard to call. The CDR3 is made up of 14 amino acids. In germline, CDR1 is SGHTA, CDR2 FQGTGA. With 5 bases removed from V and 8 bases from J, the gap between germline ends came to 16 bases. CDR3 DNA sequence: TGTGCCAGCAGCCCGAGTCGCAGTGTGCATGAGCAGTTCTTC. Translating it yields CASSPSRSVHEQFF.

The V gene is TRBV6-2 or TRBV6-3, the J gene TRBJ1-1, with no clear D. Germline V gene sequence: CDR1 MNHEY, CDR2 SVGEGT. Trimming pared 5 bases from V and 1 base from J, leaving 11 bases between. The CDR3 length is 14 residues. The CDR3 coding sequence is TGTGCCAGCAGTCCCCCGAGAGAGAACACTGAAGCTTTCTTT. Translating gives CASSPPRENTEAFF.